Listed below are T cell receptor beta chains from one sample, sequenced in a study of cytomegalovirus exposure and HLA in healthy donors. Using immunoSEQ multiplex PCR, the repertoire was profiled, and TCRdb retains in-frame clones only, with some absent. The table includes around 140,000 clones, 76% detected once. Sequencing used PBMCs. The receptor source for this set is a female donor in good health and CMV-seropositive. Both conserved end residues are part of each CDR3. The order of the fields is clone size, V gene, J gene, D gene, CDR3 DNA, CDR3 protein. D genes are given only for firm matches. Clone sizes are given selectively: once, few, many, or a class where the clone is expanded.

clone_size: -
v_call: TRBV7-9
j_call: TRBJ2-2
d_call: TRBD2
cdr3_nt: TGTGCCAGCAGCTTACCCCGGGGACTAGCGGGAGCGAACACCGGGGAGCTGTTTTTT
cdr3_aa: CASSLPRGLAGANTGELFF

clone_size: -
v_call: TRBV6-5
j_call: TRBJ1-4
d_call: TRBD1
cdr3_nt: TGTGCCAGCAGTTACGGTAGGGGGCCTCGTGAAAAACTGTTTTTT
cdr3_aa: CASSYGRGPREKLFF

clone_size: -
v_call: TRBV19
j_call: TRBJ2-2
d_call: TRBD1
cdr3_nt: TGTGCCAGTAGTCTCAGGGGGCTTAGGGAGCTGTTTTTT
cdr3_aa: CASSLRGLRELFF

clone_size: -
v_call: TRBV6-1
j_call: TRBJ1-3
d_call: -
cdr3_nt: TGTGCCAGCCAACCGCGTCGAGGATCTGGAAACACCATATATTTT
cdr3_aa: CASQPRRGSGNTIYF

clone_size: -
v_call: TRBV7-2
j_call: TRBJ2-3
d_call: TRBD1
cdr3_nt: TGTGCCAGCAGACCGACCTACAGGGGAGATACGCAGTATTTT
cdr3_aa: CASRPTYRGDTQYF

clone_size: -
v_call: TRBV7-9
j_call: TRBJ2-1
d_call: TRBD2
cdr3_nt: TGTGCCAGCAGCTTAGGGGGACTAGCGTTTTACAATGAGCAGTTCTTC
cdr3_aa: CASSLGGLAFYNEQFF

clone_size: -
v_call: TRBV6-1
j_call: TRBJ2-7
d_call: TRBD2
cdr3_nt: TGTGCCAGCAGTGAGAGCGGGGGTAGCTCCTACGAGCAGTACTTC
cdr3_aa: CASSESGGSSYEQYF

clone_size: -
v_call: TRBV14
j_call: TRBJ2-6
d_call: -
cdr3_nt: TGTGCCAGCAGTTACTCTGGGGCCAACGTCCTGACTTTC
cdr3_aa: CASSYSGANVLTF

clone_size: -
v_call: TRBV30
j_call: TRBJ2-7
d_call: TRBD2
cdr3_nt: TGTGCCTGGAGTGTGAGCGGGGCCTACGAGCAGTACTTC
cdr3_aa: CAWSVSGAYEQYF

clone_size: once
v_call: TRBV7-9
j_call: TRBJ2-3
d_call: TRBD1
cdr3_nt: TGTTCCAGCAGCTTAGAGGGACAGGTTGCCGATACGCAGTATTTT
cdr3_aa: CSSSLEGQVADTQYF

clone_size: -
v_call: TRBV19
j_call: TRBJ2-5
d_call: -
cdr3_nt: TGTGCCAGTCGCCCTACAGGGTTAAGGGAGACCCAGTACTTC
cdr3_aa: CASRPTGLRETQYF

clone_size: -
v_call: TRBV15
j_call: TRBJ2-7
d_call: -
cdr3_nt: TGTGCCACCAGCGAGGAGCTGGCCTACGAGCAGTACTTC
cdr3_aa: CATSEELAYEQYF

clone_size: -
v_call: TRBV5-1
j_call: TRBJ2-7
d_call: TRBD1
cdr3_nt: TGCGCCAGCAGCCCCGGGACAGGGGCCTACGAGCAGTACTTC
cdr3_aa: CASSPGTGAYEQYF

clone_size: -
v_call: TRBV10-3
j_call: TRBJ2-7
d_call: TRBD1
cdr3_nt: TGTGCCACCCTTCCTCGGACAGGTGTATCCTACGAGCAGTACTTC
cdr3_aa: CATLPRTGVSYEQYF

clone_size: -
v_call: TRBV19
j_call: TRBJ1-5
d_call: -
cdr3_nt: TGTGCCAGTAGTACGGGTAAGAATCAGCCCCAGCATTTT
cdr3_aa: CASSTGKNQPQHF

clone_size: -
v_call: TRBV21-1
j_call: TRBJ2-1
d_call: -
cdr3_nt: TGTGCCAGCAGCATACAAAAGGGGGACAAAGCCTACAATGAGCAGTTCTTC
cdr3_aa: CASSIQKGDKAYNEQFF

clone_size: few
v_call: TRBV9
j_call: TRBJ1-2
d_call: TRBD1
cdr3_nt: TGTGCCAGCAGCGAGTCCGACAGGGGGATAACGGACTATGGCTACACCTTC
cdr3_aa: CASSESDRGITDYGYTF

clone_size: few
v_call: TRBV9
j_call: TRBJ1-2
d_call: TRBD1
cdr3_nt: TGTGCCAGCAGCCTCGGGACAGGGGGCGCTCACTATGGCTACACCTTC
cdr3_aa: CASSLGTGGAHYGYTF

clone_size: -
v_call: TRBV7-2
j_call: TRBJ1-1
d_call: TRBD1
cdr3_nt: TGTGCCAGCAGCTGGAGGACAGGGTCAAACACTGAAGCTTTCTTT
cdr3_aa: CASSWRTGSNTEAFF

clone_size: -
v_call: TRBV11-2
j_call: TRBJ2-3
d_call: -
cdr3_nt: TGTGCCAGCAGCCCCCTCGCTGGGGGGAGCACAGATACGCAGTATTTT
cdr3_aa: CASSPLAGGSTDTQYF

clone_size: -
v_call: TRBV7-2
j_call: TRBJ2-7
d_call: TRBD2
cdr3_nt: TGTGCCAGCAGCGCCGGACCCGGGACTACACTGGAGTACTTC
cdr3_aa: CASSAGPGTTLEYF

clone_size: -
v_call: TRBV15
j_call: TRBJ1-1
d_call: TRBD1
cdr3_nt: TGTGCCACCAGCAGAGATCTTCAGGGGGTGGTCACTGAAGCTTTCTTT
cdr3_aa: CATSRDLQGVVTEAFF

clone_size: -
v_call: TRBV6-1
j_call: TRBJ2-7
d_call: TRBD2
cdr3_nt: TGTGCCAGCAGTGAACGTGCGGGAGAGCCTCTCGAGCAGTACTTC
cdr3_aa: CASSERAGEPLEQYF

clone_size: -
v_call: TRBV2
j_call: TRBJ2-7
d_call: TRBD1
cdr3_nt: TGTGCCATTCCGGGACAGGGGGCTTACGAGCAGTACTTC
cdr3_aa: CAIPGQGAYEQYF

clone_size: -
v_call: TRBV11-2
j_call: TRBJ1-4
d_call: TRBD1
cdr3_nt: TGTGCCAGCAGCTTGGGACAGGGTAATGAAAAACTGTTTTTT
cdr3_aa: CASSLGQGNEKLFF

clone_size: -
v_call: TRBV5-4
j_call: TRBJ2-3
d_call: -
cdr3_nt: TGTGCCAGCAGCTTGGCCGGGAGAGGTACCACAGATACGCAGTATTTT
cdr3_aa: CASSLAGRGTTDTQYF

clone_size: -
v_call: TRBV5-1
j_call: TRBJ2-3
d_call: TRBD2
cdr3_nt: TGCGCCAGCAGCATCTATACTAGCGGGAGTCCCACAGATACGCAGTATTTT
cdr3_aa: CASSIYTSGSPTDTQYF

clone_size: -
v_call: TRBV5-1
j_call: TRBJ2-3
d_call: -
cdr3_nt: TGCGCCAGCAGCCCGGGGATACAGCGGTTCGAGGATACGCAGTATTTT
cdr3_aa: CASSPGIQRFEDTQYF

clone_size: once
v_call: TRBV11-2
j_call: TRBJ2-7
d_call: TRBD1
cdr3_nt: TGTGCCAGCAGAATTCCGGGACAGGGTTCCTACGAGCAGTACTTC
cdr3_aa: CASRIPGQGSYEQYF

clone_size: -
v_call: TRBV7-9
j_call: TRBJ1-1
d_call: -
cdr3_nt: TGTGCCAGCAGCCGGGGACTTGACACTGAAGCTTTCTTT
cdr3_aa: CASSRGLDTEAFF

clone_size: -
v_call: TRBV4-1
j_call: TRBJ1-1
d_call: -
cdr3_nt: TGCGCCAGCAGCCAAATCCGGGACACCTTCATGAACACTGAAGCTTTCTTT
cdr3_aa: CASSQIRDTFMNTEAFF

clone_size: -
v_call: TRBV9
j_call: TRBJ2-3
d_call: -
cdr3_nt: TGTGCCAGCAGCGTAGAGGAGGTGGGCGGGCGAAGCACAGATACGCAGTATTTT
cdr3_aa: CASSVEEVGGRSTDTQYF

clone_size: -
v_call: TRBV29-1
j_call: TRBJ2-5
d_call: TRBD2
cdr3_nt: TGCAGCGTTGAAAAGGGAGGGGAGACCCAGTACTTC
cdr3_aa: CSVEKGGETQYF

clone_size: -
v_call: TRBV5-4
j_call: TRBJ1-6
d_call: TRBD1
cdr3_nt: TGTGCCAGCAGCTCGCCGGGACAGGGGGACCGACCCCTCCACTTT
cdr3_aa: CASSSPGQGDRPLHF

clone_size: -
v_call: TRBV18
j_call: TRBJ2-7
d_call: -
cdr3_nt: TGTGCCAGCTCTAATCTGACAGCGAGCTCCTACGAGCAGTACTTC
cdr3_aa: CASSNLTASSYEQYF

clone_size: -
v_call: TRBV6-1
j_call: TRBJ2-3
d_call: -
cdr3_nt: TGTGCCAGCAGTCCAACGGAGGGTGGCACAGATACGCAGTATTTT
cdr3_aa: CASSPTEGGTDTQYF

clone_size: once
v_call: TRBV30
j_call: TRBJ2-7
d_call: -
cdr3_nt: TGTGCCTGGAGTGAGGACATCTACGAGCAGTACTTC
cdr3_aa: CAWSEDIYEQYF

clone_size: -
v_call: TRBV7-9
j_call: TRBJ1-1
d_call: TRBD1
cdr3_nt: TGTGCCAGCAGCCAAACAGGGGGTCCCCAAAACACTGAAGCTTTCTTT
cdr3_aa: CASSQTGGPQNTEAFF

clone_size: -
v_call: TRBV5-1
j_call: TRBJ2-2
d_call: TRBD2
cdr3_nt: TGCGCCAGCAGCTCAGGTTGGACTAGCACCACCGGGGAGCTGTTTTTT
cdr3_aa: CASSSGWTSTTGELFF

clone_size: -
v_call: TRBV7-3
j_call: TRBJ2-2
d_call: TRBD1
cdr3_nt: TGTGCCAGCAGCTTAAACAGGGGATACACCGGGGAGCTGTTTTTT
cdr3_aa: CASSLNRGYTGELFF

clone_size: -
v_call: TRBV7-9
j_call: TRBJ1-3
d_call: -
cdr3_nt: TGTGCCAGCGCCCGGAGGGGGGGCGCGGGAAACACCATATATTTT
cdr3_aa: CASARRGGAGNTIYF

clone_size: -
v_call: TRBV25-1
j_call: TRBJ2-7
d_call: -
cdr3_nt: TGTGCCAGCATAGGAACAACGGCAGGCGAGCAGTACTTC
cdr3_aa: CASIGTTAGEQYF

clone_size: -
v_call: TRBV5-1
j_call: TRBJ2-5
d_call: TRBD1
cdr3_nt: TGCGCCAGCAGCTTTGATGTAAACAGGGGGCAGGAGACCCAGTACTTC
cdr3_aa: CASSFDVNRGQETQYF

clone_size: -
v_call: TRBV6-5
j_call: TRBJ2-3
d_call: TRBD2
cdr3_nt: TGTGCCAGCAGTCGAACGGGACTAGCGCGCGATACGCAGTATTTT
cdr3_aa: CASSRTGLARDTQYF

clone_size: -
v_call: TRBV28
j_call: TRBJ1-5
d_call: TRBD1
cdr3_nt: TGTGCCAGCAAGGGACAGGGAATTAGCAATCAGCCCCAGCATTTT
cdr3_aa: CASKGQGISNQPQHF

clone_size: -
v_call: TRBV9
j_call: TRBJ2-7
d_call: -
cdr3_nt: TGTGCCAGCAGCGCCGGGAGAGGCAGGGTAAGCGACGAGCAGTACTTC
cdr3_aa: CASSAGRGRVSDEQYF

clone_size: -
v_call: TRBV19
j_call: TRBJ2-5
d_call: -
cdr3_nt: TGTGCCAGTAGTTTCATCCCCGAGGAGACCCAGTACTTC
cdr3_aa: CASSFIPEETQYF

clone_size: -
v_call: TRBV7-6
j_call: TRBJ2-7
d_call: -
cdr3_nt: TGTGCCAGCAGCCCTAACCCGGCGGGACTCCACGACGAGCAGTACTTC
cdr3_aa: CASSPNPAGLHDEQYF

clone_size: -
v_call: TRBV6-6
j_call: TRBJ2-7
d_call: -
cdr3_nt: TGTGCCAGCAGTCCCTCGGGGTACGAGCAGTACTTC
cdr3_aa: CASSPSGYEQYF

clone_size: -
v_call: TRBV2
j_call: TRBJ1-3
d_call: -
cdr3_nt: TGTGCCAGCAGTGAAATGGTGACAGCTGGAAACACCATATATTTT
cdr3_aa: CASSEMVTAGNTIYF

clone_size: few
v_call: TRBV19
j_call: TRBJ2-5
d_call: TRBD2
cdr3_nt: TGTGCCAGTAGTATGGGACTAGCGGGAGCAGAGACCCAGTACTTC
cdr3_aa: CASSMGLAGAETQYF

clone_size: -
v_call: TRBV6-5
j_call: TRBJ2-7
d_call: TRBD1
cdr3_nt: TGTGCCAGCAGTTACGACAGGGGGCCCTACGAGCAGTACTTC
cdr3_aa: CASSYDRGPYEQYF

clone_size: -
v_call: TRBV5-4
j_call: TRBJ2-5
d_call: -
cdr3_nt: TGTGCCAGCAGCTTAGCGGGCGGGGAGACCCAGTACTTC
cdr3_aa: CASSLAGGETQYF

clone_size: -
v_call: TRBV5-1
j_call: TRBJ2-3
d_call: -
cdr3_nt: TGCGCCAGCAGCTTACAGGAAAATACGCAGTATTTT
cdr3_aa: CASSLQENTQYF

clone_size: -
v_call: TRBV28
j_call: TRBJ1-2
d_call: TRBD1
cdr3_nt: TGTGCCAGCAGTTATAACAGGGGCGCCAACTATGGCTACACCTTC
cdr3_aa: CASSYNRGANYGYTF

clone_size: few
v_call: TRBV6-1
j_call: TRBJ2-1
d_call: -
cdr3_nt: TGTGCCAGCAGTTCCCAGGGGAACAATGAGCAGTTCTTC
cdr3_aa: CASSSQGNNEQFF

clone_size: -
v_call: TRBV29-1
j_call: TRBJ2-6
d_call: -
cdr3_nt: TGCAGCGTTGTTTCAGGGGCTCGTGGGGCCAACGTCCTGACTTTC
cdr3_aa: CSVVSGARGANVLTF

clone_size: -
v_call: TRBV4-2
j_call: TRBJ2-3
d_call: -
cdr3_nt: TGTGCCAGCAGCCCTGGGGCTGCGACTAGCACAGATACGCAGTATTTT
cdr3_aa: CASSPGAATSTDTQYF

clone_size: -
v_call: TRBV5-1
j_call: TRBJ1-1
d_call: -
cdr3_nt: TGCGCCAGCAGCTTCGGGACTCTGAACACTGAAGCTTTCTTT
cdr3_aa: CASSFGTLNTEAFF

clone_size: -
v_call: TRBV30
j_call: TRBJ1-1
d_call: -
cdr3_nt: TGTGCCTGGGGCCTACAGGGGAACACTGAAGCTTTCTTT
cdr3_aa: CAWGLQGNTEAFF